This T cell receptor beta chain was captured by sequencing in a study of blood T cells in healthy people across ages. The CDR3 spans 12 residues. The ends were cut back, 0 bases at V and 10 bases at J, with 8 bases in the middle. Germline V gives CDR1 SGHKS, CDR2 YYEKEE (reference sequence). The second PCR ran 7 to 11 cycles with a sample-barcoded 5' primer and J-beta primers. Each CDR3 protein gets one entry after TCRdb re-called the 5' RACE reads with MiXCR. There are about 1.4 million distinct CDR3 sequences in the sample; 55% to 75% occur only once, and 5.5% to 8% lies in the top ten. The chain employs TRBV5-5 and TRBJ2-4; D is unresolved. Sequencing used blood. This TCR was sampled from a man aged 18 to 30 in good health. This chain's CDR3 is CASSLDMWIQYF. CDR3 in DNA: TGTGCCAGCAGCTTGGACATGTGGATTCAGTACTTC.